The 13 T cell receptor beta chains given below trace back to one sample, sequenced in a study of molecular identifiers for immune sequencing clone quantification. Via MiXCR, TCRdb re-called the PCR reads, giving one row per CDR3 protein. The table has some 680,000 distinct CDR3 sequences, 25% seen once. Input material: naive CD8+ T cells from blood, with Jurkat cell RNA spiked in. The subset denotes: FACS-sorted CD8+CD4-CCR7+CD45RA+ naive T cells. The receptors shown here come from a human donor in good health. Some libraries in this study had Jurkat cell RNA spiked in.

The genes are TRBV12-3 or TRBV12-4 and TRBJ1-1, with D uncertain. Trimming removed 7 bases from V and 2 bases from J, with 11 bases in between. The CDR3 length is 13 residues. As DNA, the CDR3 is TGTGCCAGCACCCTCGGGTTTAACACTGAAGCTTTCTTT. This gives the protein CASTLGFNTEAFF.

The genes are TRBV2 and TRBJ2-7; D may be TRBD2 (6 bases). CDR3 length: 12 amino acids. Per the germline V gene, CDR1 is SNHLY and CDR2 is FYNNEI. Trimming removed 6 bases from V and 5 bases from J, with 11 bases in between. As DNA, the CDR3 is TGTGCCAGCAGACTAGCTTACCACGAGCAGTACTTC. This translates into CASRLAYHEQYF.

This clonotype was seen many times. The rearrangement links TRBV27 to TRBJ1-2, with D possibly TRBD1 on 6 matching bases. There are 16 residues in the CDR3. Trimming cost V 8 bases and J 2 bases, with 21 bases left between them. The germline V gene encodes CDR1 MNHEY and CDR2 SMNVEV (reference sequence). CDR3 nucleotide sequence: TGTGCCAGCTCAATTCGAGGCGGGGGCCTAAACTATGGCTACACCTTC. Protein: CASSIRGGGLNYGYTF.

Of note for this clonotype: A much larger clone differs by one base, so this may be a read error. Here the CDR3 reads CATSQGTAYNSPLHF. The CDR3 DNA reads as TGCGCCACCAGCCAAGGGACAGCCTATAATTCACCCCTCCACTTT. The chain carries TRBV4-3 and TRBJ1-6; TRBD1 matches at 7 bases. Germline V gene lookup returns CDR1 LGHNA and CDR2 YSLEER. The CDR3 is made up of 15 amino acids.

This clonotype has more than one count but fewer than ten. The chain links TRBV12-3 or TRBV12-4 to TRBJ2-1; D not certain. The CDR3 spans 16 residues. Trimming removed 6 bases at V and 1 base at J, with 16 bases between. The CDR3 reads CASSSLGGLSYNEQFF. In nucleotides, the CDR3 is TGTGCCAGCAGCTCTCTTGGTGGGTTATCCTACAATGAGCAGTTCTTC.

Ten or more counts support this clonotype. The CDR3 loop is CASSPPTGSDEQYF. The CDR3 DNA follows: TGTGCCAGCAGCCCACCGACAGGATCCGACGAGCAGTACTTC. The chain carries TRBV7-9 and TRBJ2-7; a weak D match, TRBD1 (6 bases). Germline CDR1 reads SEHNR; CDR2 reads FQNEAQ (reference sequence). This CDR3 comprises 14 residues. Between the trimmed V and J ends, which lost 5 bases and 5 bases, there was a span of 16 bases. Complete variable domain (other parts from reference TRBV7-9 and TRBJ2-7): DTGVSQNPRHKITKRGQNVTFRCDPISEHNRLYWYRQTLGQGPEFLTYFQNEAQLEKSRLLSDRFSAERPKGSFSTLEIQRTEQGDSAMYLCASSPPTGSDEQYFGPGTRLTVT.

This sequence joins TRBV6-2 or TRBV6-3 and TRBJ2-1, with D possibly being TRBD2 (5 bases). Germline V gives CDR1 MNHEY, CDR2 SVGEGT. Trimming removed 6 bases at V and 2 bases at J, with 8 bases between. There are 13 residues in the CDR3. The CDR3 nucleotides are TGTGCCAGCAGCCCCGGGACCTACAATGAGCAGTTCTTC. This gives the protein CASSPGTYNEQFF.

This clonotype showed up just a few times. CDR3 protein: CASSQDTRAYNEQFF. CDR3 in DNA: TGCGCCAGCAGCCAAGACACCAGGGCCTACAATGAGCAGTTCTTC. The chain uses TRBV4-3 and TRBJ2-1; D possibly corresponds to TRBD1 (5 bases). Trimming pared 0 bases from V and 2 bases from J, leaving 8 bases between. Germline V gene lookup returns CDR1 LGHNA and CDR2 YSLEER. The CDR3 covers 15 residues.

This clonotype was found a few times. V is TRBV4-3 and J is TRBJ1-4, with 7 bases matching TRBD1. Germline loops: CDR1 LGHNA, CDR2 YSLEER. The CDR3 length is 16 residues. V lost 0 bases, J lost 4 bases, and 5 bases stayed unmatched. Here the CDR3 DNA reads TGCGCCAGCAGCCAAGATCGACAGGGCGTTAATGAAAAACTGTTTTTT. Amino acids: CASSQDRQGVNEKLFF.

V usage is TRBV27 and J usage is TRBJ2-1, with a tentative D call TRBD2 (6 bases). V was shortened by 5 bases and J by 2 bases, with 13 bases between the two germline ends. Germline CDR1 and CDR2: MNHEY and SMNVEV (reference sequence). The CDR3 consists of 15 residues. The DNA of the CDR3 is TGTGCCAGCAGTCCCCTAGGACTAACCTACAATGAGCAGTTCTTC. This codes for CASSPLGLTYNEQFF.

This sequence joins TRBV9 and TRBJ2-3; 9 positions agree with TRBD1. The CDR3 has 16 residues. From germline, CDR1 is SGDLS and CDR2 YYNGEE. With V trimmed by 0 bases and J by 3 bases, 5 bases remained unmatched. The CDR3 nucleotides are TGTGCCAGCAGCGTAGAGGGGGGACAGGGTACAGATACGCAGTATTTT. It translates to CASSVEGGQGTDTQYF.

The CDR3 nucleotides read TGTGCCAGCAGCTTGGCGTTCGAGATGAACACTGAAGCTTTCTTT. This encodes CASSLAFEMNTEAFF. This chain joins TRBV5-6 and TRBJ1-1; no definite D call. This CDR3 spans 15 amino acids. Germline assignment: CDR1 SGHDT and CDR2 YYEEEE. V was clipped by 0 bases and J by 0 bases, with 9 bases between them.

V usage is TRBV20-1 and J usage is TRBJ1-1; unclear D gene. Germline CDR1 and CDR2: DFQATT and SNEGSKA (reference sequence). CDR3 length: 17 amino acids. The germline V and J ends were trimmed by 0 bases and 3 bases, with 20 bases remaining between them. The CDR3 protein is CSARDLLPGVAYTEAFF. CDR3 in DNA: TGCAGTGCTAGAGATCTCCTGCCTGGGGTCGCGTACACTGAAGCTTTCTTT.